The clone carrying this T cell receptor (beta chain) was counted once. As yet, its antigen is unknown. Systemic immunosuppression or autoimmune disease history was grounds to exclude patients. The entry originates in a study of OX40 agonist ivuxolimab in advanced cancers. Sequencing used immunoSEQ multiplex PCR; TCRdb keeps in-frame clones, though not all of them. The sample records about 50,000 clones, roughly three quarters being singletons. Notes on the study in general: Relatively little clonal expansion, among the lowest observed, appeared in partial responders at 0.1-3.0 mg/kg.

The source is an adult with an advanced solid tumor such as melanoma, head and neck, liver or kidney cancer. The source material was CD4+ or CD8+ T cells sorted from blood, sampled in a trial of the OX40 agonist ivuxolimab.

This chain's CDR3 is CASSVTGGGTDTQYF. As DNA, the CDR3 is TGTGCCAGCAGCGTCACGGGAGGGGGGACAGATACGCAGTATTTT. This chain uses TRBV9 with TRBJ2-3; 8 nucleotides align to TRBD2. The V and J ends lost 2 bases and 3 bases, in that order; junction bases with no gene match: 5. CDR1 and CDR2 (germline): SGDLS, YYNGEE. The CDR3 has 15 amino acids.